This TCR beta chain was obtained from a study of T cell repertoires in cytomegalovirus infection. On the study more broadly: Matching HLA type and CMV infection were both indicated by public TCR beta signatures.

CDR1 and CDR2 from the germline V gene are MNHEY and SVGAGI. This CDR3 contains 16 residues. V lost 4 bases and J lost 2, with 18 bases in between. Study-wide results and caveats: CMV carriers with the relevant HLA were identified by cumulative public TCR beta family frequency. HLA-C-restricted CMV-specific TCR beta clonotypes prevailed in the ex vivo response.

This clonotype was recorded at least ten times. Its antigen is unidentified. TCRdb called the reads again in MiXCR, with one record for every CDR3 protein. The table lists 250,000 or so distinct CDR3 sequences, 9.1% of them singletons, with approximately 15% in the top ten. This chain connects TRBV6-5 to TRBJ2-7, with TRBD2 as a possible D gene (5 bases). This sequence originates from a human donor in good health (CMV status not recorded). Some clones in this sample may be carry-over from other donors' samples. Material: PBMCs. The CDR3 bases are TGTGCCAGCAGTTTCTCAGCTTCGGGGATTACCTACGAGCAGTACTTC. It encodes CASSFSASGITYEQYF.